The next 20 T cell receptor beta chains were all read from a single sample in a study of blood T cells in healthy people across ages. Through a sample-barcoded 5' primer and a J-beta primer mix, a second PCR was run for roughly 6 to 11 cycles. TCRdb itself ran the 5' RACE reads through MiXCR, one entry per CDR3 protein. The sample yields hundreds of thousands of distinct CDR3 sequences, 35% to 40% seen once. The source material was blood. All receptors derive from a man between 18 and 29 years old in good health.

The J gene is TRBJ1-5, the V gene TRBV12-3 or TRBV12-4; a possible D gene is TRBD1 (5 bases). There are 14 residues in the CDR3. Trimming took off 6 bases at V and 7 bases at J, with 16 bases between the two ends. The CDR3 sequence is CASSPAWGGQPQHF. The DNA of the CDR3 is TGTGCCAGCAGCCCGGCTTGGGGCGGACAGCCCCAGCATTTT.

V usage is TRBV4-2 and J usage is TRBJ2-4, with D perhaps being TRBD1 or TRBD2 (6 bases each). The V end lost 4 bases, the J end lost 13 bases, and 17 bases lay between the germline ends. Germline V gives CDR1 LGHNA, CDR2 YNFKEQ. This CDR3 spans 13 amino acids. CDR3 loop: CASSLRGDNEQYF. CDR3 in DNA: TGTGCCAGCAGCCTAAGGGGGGACAATGAGCAGTACTTC.

This chain joins TRBV7-6 and TRBJ2-1; 10 positions agree with TRBD2. This CDR3 contains 18 residues. V was pared by 4 bases and J by 4 bases, with 13 bases of the junction left unmatched. Germline lookup yields CDR1 SGHVS and CDR2 FNYEAQ. The CDR3 region has the DNA TGTGCCAGCAGCTCCTCTCCTCCAGCGGGGGGGGGTTACAATGAGCAGTTCTTC. Translation gives CASSSSPPAGGGYNEQFF.

This clonotype was seen ten or more times. The chain recombines TRBV12-3 or TRBV12-4 with TRBJ1-3; TRBD1 matches 8 bases. The CDR3 runs 13 residues. V lost 7 bases to trimming and J lost 4 bases; unmatched junction nucleotides: 3. The CDR3 sequence: CASTGTGGNTIYF. Written as DNA, the CDR3 is TGTGCCAGCACCGGGACAGGAGGAAACACCATATATTTT.

The rearrangement joins TRBV2 to TRBJ2-3; unclear D gene. This CDR3 contains 12 residues. The germline V and J ends were trimmed by 4 bases and 5 bases, with 7 bases remaining between them. Germline values: CDR1 SNHLY, CDR2 FYNNEI. CDR3: CASSVVGDTQYF. DNA of the CDR3: TGTGCCAGCAGTGTAGTAGGAGATACGCAGTATTTT.

The sample holds one count of this clonotype. Given a much more abundant clone one base away, this may be a read error. This chain links TRBV7-2 with TRBJ2-7, with D possibly matching TRBD1 (5 bases). The germline V gene encodes CDR1 SGHTA and CDR2 FQGNSA. V was shortened by 8 bases and J by 2 bases, with 13 bases between the two germline ends. The CDR3 length is 13 residues. The chain's CDR3 is CASGLQGPYEQYF. CDR3 bases: TGTGCCAGCGGCCTCCAGGGCCCCTACGAGCAGTACTTC. The entire variable domain, with the rest obtained from reference TRBV7-2 and TRBJ2-7, is as follows: GAGVSQSPSNKVTEKGKDVELRCDPISGHTALYWYRQSLGQGLEFLIYFQGNSAPDKSGLPSDRFSAERTGGSVSTLTIQRTQQEDSAVYLCASGLQGPYEQYFGPGTRLTVT.

This clonotype has more than one count but fewer than ten. J is TRBJ2-5 and V is TRBV11-2, with TRBD2 matching over 14 bases. The CDR3 totals 13 residues. The V gene end was trimmed by 5 bases and the J gene end by 11 bases; junction bases not matched to a gene: 4. The germline CDR1 and CDR2 sequences are SGHAT and FQNNGV. The CDR3 reads CASSGTSGGEQYF. As DNA, the CDR3 is TGTGCCAGCAGCGGGACTAGCGGGGGTGAGCAGTACTTC.

This clonotype was found many times. The chain links TRBV20-1 to TRBJ2-1; 12 bases are a match to TRBD2. Germline V gene lookup returns CDR1 DFQATT and CDR2 SNEGSKA (reference sequence). The CDR3 totals 14 residues. Trimming removed 3 bases from V and 12 bases from J; junction bases left unmatched: 9. The CDR3 spells CSARETSGGPMQFF. CDR3 bases: TGCAGTGCTAGGGAGACTAGCGGGGGACCTATGCAGTTCTTC.

This clonotype has more than one count but fewer than ten. The V gene is TRBV7-9, the J gene TRBJ1-1; no definite D call. The CDR3 has 16 amino acids. V lost 2 bases and J 0 bases, leaving 13 bases between the germline ends. Germline V gene lookup returns CDR1 SEHNR and CDR2 FQNEAQ (reference sequence). CDR3 protein: CASSLYRTVMNTEAFF. CDR3 DNA sequence: TGTGCCAGCAGCTTATATAGGACCGTCATGAACACTGAAGCTTTCTTT.

The genes are TRBV7-2 and TRBJ2-3; a possible D gene is TRBD1 (5 bases). The CDR3 is 16 amino acids. V lost 5 bases to trimming and J lost 3 bases, with 18 bases between them. CDR1 is SGHTA, CDR2 FQGNSA, per germline. Here the CDR3 reads CASSRVGLVGTDTQYF. In DNA form, the CDR3 reads TGTGCCAGCAGCCGAGTGGGGCTAGTGGGGACAGATACGCAGTATTTT.

This clonotype showed up just a few times. This rearrangement joins TRBV11-2 to TRBJ2-7, with D unresolved. Trimming pared 1 base from V and 2 bases from J, leaving 12 bases between. CDR1 is SGHAT, CDR2 FQNNGV, per germline. The CDR3 sequence is 15 residues long. The CDR3 spells CASSLGLKAPYEQYF. The CDR3 bases are TGTGCCAGCAGCTTAGGTCTGAAAGCACCCTACGAGCAGTACTTC.

This clonotype was seen a handful of times. The chain employs TRBV27 and TRBJ2-5, with D possibly being TRBD2 (6 bases). The end of the DNA fits TRBJ2-7 better, so the J call may be wrong. Germline V gives CDR1 MNHEY, CDR2 SMNVEV (reference sequence). The CDR3 is 13 residues long. For the CDR3, the DNA is TGTGCCAGCAGCAAAAGGAGGGACCACGAGCAGTACTTC. It encodes CASSKRRDHEQYF.

In this sample, this clonotype turned up a few times. The chain employs TRBV7-8 and TRBJ2-3; weak D call: TRBD1 (5 bases). CDR3 size: 15 residues. V lost 5 bases and J 0 bases, leaving 12 bases between the germline ends. Germline V gives CDR1 SGHVS, CDR2 FQNEAQ. CDR3 DNA sequence: TGTGCCAGCAGCCCAGGACATTCTAGCACAGATACGCAGTATTTT. This translates into CASSPGHSSTDTQYF.

This clonotype was detected many times. The chain carries TRBV29-1 and TRBJ2-3; maybe TRBD1 (5 bases). V was pared by 7 bases and J by 0 bases, with 14 bases between. Germline loops: CDR1 SQVTM, CDR2 ANQGSEA. The CDR3 contains 14 residues. CDR3 sequence: CSAATAHSTDTQYF. Written as DNA, the CDR3 is TGCAGCGCGGCGACAGCCCACAGCACAGATACGCAGTATTTT.

This clonotype was picked up a small number of times. The V gene is TRBV30, the J gene TRBJ2-1, with 11 positions matching TRBD2. J gave up 9 bases and V 2 bases, and 3 bases lay outside the gene matches. Germline CDR1 reads GTSNPN; CDR2 reads SVGIG (reference sequence). The CDR3 totals 13 residues. CDR3 DNA: TGTGCCTGGAGTCTAGGACTAGCGGGTGAGCAGTTCTTC. It codes for CAWSLGLAGEQFF.

The rearrangement joins TRBV12-3 or TRBV12-4 to TRBJ2-5, with D possibly matching TRBD2 (6 bases). This CDR3 contains 13 residues. V shed 5 bases and J shed 5 bases, with 12 bases lying between them. The CDR3 here is CASSQASAETQYF. The CDR3 region has the DNA TGTGCCAGCAGTCAAGCTAGCGCGGAGACCCAGTACTTC.

This chain links TRBV6-2 or TRBV6-3 with TRBJ1-5, with 10 bases fitting TRBD1. The J segment lost 4 bases and the V segment lost 6 bases, leaving 9 bases of the junction unmatched. From germline, CDR1 is MNHEY and CDR2 SVGEGT. The CDR3 is made up of 16 amino acids. CDR3 nucleotide sequence: TGTGCCAGCAGGGATACGGGGACAGGGGCGAATCAGCCCCAGCATTTT. It is translated as CASRDTGTGANQPQHF.

The chain couples TRBV10-3 to TRBJ1-4; D might be TRBD1 (6 bases). CDR1 and CDR2 from the germline V gene are ENHRY and SYGVKD. V dropped 3 bases and J dropped 8 bases, with 10 bases sitting between them. The CDR3 sequence is 13 residues long. CDR3 in amino acids: CAISDRGKEKLFF. CDR3 in DNA: TGTGCCATCAGTGATAGGGGGAAGGAAAAACTGTTTTTT.

The chain is built from TRBV28 and TRBJ1-1; a weak D match, TRBD1 (5 bases). Germline V CDR1 and CDR2: MDHEN, SYDVKM. The CDR3 sequence is 16 residues long. V lost 5 bases and J 11 bases, leaving 27 bases between the germline ends. CDR3 sequence: CASSPVIGLAGWGAFF. As DNA, the CDR3 is TGTGCCAGCAGTCCAGTGATTGGTTTGGCGGGTTGGGGGGCTTTCTTT.

Only a few counts were recorded for this clonotype. The CDR3, as DNA: TGTGCCAGCAGTTACTCTAGAGCGGGATCTCGGAATGAGCAGTTCTTC. Protein: CASSYSRAGSRNEQFF. J is TRBJ2-1 and V is TRBV6-6; 7 bases fit TRBD2. Germline CDR1 is MNHNY and CDR2 is SVGAGI (reference sequence). This CDR3 comprises 16 residues. After removal of 0 bases from V and 7 bases from J, the junction contained 9 bases not matched to a gene.